This is a list of T cell receptor beta chains from one sample in a study of Tregs in tolerant kidney transplant recipients. The antigens these receptors bind are not known. The data were produced by immunoSEQ multiplex PCR, yet TCRdb's version contains in-frame clones alone and is incomplete. The repertoire holds about 31,000 clones, with under 90% as singletons. The sequenced material came from Tregs from blood cultured with allogeneic cells. The source is a human donor in good health. Both conserved end residues are part of each CDR3. Each record gives: D gene, clone size, V gene, J gene, CDR3 protein, CDR3 DNA. D genes are given only for firm matches. Expanded clones get a size class; other rows say once, few or many, or leave the size out.

D gene: TRBD2
clone size: NA
V gene: TRBV9
J gene: TRBJ2-3
CDR3 protein: CASSVGLAGGPRALDTQYF
CDR3 DNA: TGTGCCAGCAGCGTAGGTCTAGCGGGGGGCCCTAGGGCCCTAGATACGCAGTATTTT

D gene: TRBD1
clone size: once
V gene: TRBV7-8
J gene: TRBJ2-7
CDR3 protein: CASRSRQGAYEQYF
CDR3 DNA: TGTGCCAGCAGGAGCCGACAGGGGGCTTACGAGCAGTACTTC

D gene: TRBD1
clone size: NA
V gene: TRBV30
J gene: TRBJ1-2
CDR3 protein: CASHRGSGYTF
CDR3 DNA: TGTGCCTCTCACAGGGGTAGCGGCTACACCTTC

D gene: NA
clone size: NA
V gene: TRBV18
J gene: TRBJ1-4
CDR3 protein: CASSRDTTNEKLFF
CDR3 DNA: TGTGCCAGCTCCCGGGACACAACTAATGAAAAACTGTTTTTT

D gene: NA
clone size: NA
V gene: TRBV7-8
J gene: TRBJ2-7
CDR3 protein: CASSLRGGGLSYEQYF
CDR3 DNA: TGTGCCAGCAGCCTCCGTGGGGGGGGGCTCTCCTACGAGCAGTACTTC

D gene: NA
clone size: once
V gene: TRBV27
J gene: TRBJ1-1
CDR3 protein: CASSSLMSTEAFF
CDR3 DNA: TGTGCCAGCAGTTCCTTGATGAGCACTGAAGCTTTCTTT

D gene: TRBD2
clone size: NA
V gene: TRBV9
J gene: TRBJ2-5
CDR3 protein: CASSVGRGAQETQYF
CDR3 DNA: TGTGCCAGCAGCGTAGGGCGGGGGGCCCAAGAGACCCAGTACTTC

D gene: NA
clone size: NA
V gene: TRBV7-2
J gene: TRBJ1-6
CDR3 protein: CASSSNNSPLHF
CDR3 DNA: TGTGCCAGCAGCTCAAATAATTCACCCCTCCACTTT

D gene: NA
clone size: NA
V gene: TRBV19
J gene: TRBJ1-1
CDR3 protein: CASRQTAPGTEAFF
CDR3 DNA: TGTGCCAGTAGGCAGACAGCGCCGGGCACTGAAGCTTTCTTT

D gene: NA
clone size: NA
V gene: TRBV10-3
J gene: TRBJ2-2
CDR3 protein: CAISRADNTGELFF
CDR3 DNA: TGTGCCATCAGTCGAGCGGACAACACCGGGGAGCTGTTTTTT

D gene: NA
clone size: NA
V gene: TRBV5-4
J gene: TRBJ2-3
CDR3 protein: CASSLETDTQYF
CDR3 DNA: TGTGCCAGCAGCTTGGAAACAGATACGCAGTATTTT

D gene: TRBD1
clone size: NA
V gene: TRBV19
J gene: TRBJ2-2
CDR3 protein: CASRKRDSQTLGELFF
CDR3 DNA: TGTGCCAGTAGGAAACGGGACAGCCAGACCCTGGGGGAGCTGTTTTTT

D gene: NA
clone size: NA
V gene: TRBV7-7
J gene: TRBJ2-5
CDR3 protein: CASSLYEVQETQYF
CDR3 DNA: TGTGCCAGCAGCTTATATGAGGTCCAAGAGACCCAGTACTTC

D gene: NA
clone size: NA
V gene: TRBV15
J gene: TRBJ2-7
CDR3 protein: CATSRDLVRASYEQYF
CDR3 DNA: TGTGCCACCAGCAGAGATTTAGTACGGGCCTCCTACGAGCAGTACTTC

D gene: NA
clone size: NA
V gene: TRBV5-1
J gene: TRBJ1-3
CDR3 protein: CASSQGSGNTIYF
CDR3 DNA: TGCGCCAGCTCACAGGGCTCTGGAAACACCATATATTTT

D gene: NA
clone size: NA
V gene: TRBV27
J gene: TRBJ2-7
CDR3 protein: CASSLRRGRGDGEQYF
CDR3 DNA: TGTGCCAGCAGTTTACGGAGGGGAAGGGGAGATGGAGAGCAGTACTTC

D gene: TRBD1
clone size: NA
V gene: TRBV7-2
J gene: TRBJ2-7
CDR3 protein: CASSLGTVTYEQYF
CDR3 DNA: TGTGCCAGCAGCTTGGGGACAGTTACCTACGAGCAGTACTTC

D gene: NA
clone size: NA
V gene: TRBV27
J gene: TRBJ1-4
CDR3 protein: CASSLRPREKLFF
CDR3 DNA: TGTGCCAGCAGTTTACGTCCAAGGGAAAAACTGTTTTTT

D gene: NA
clone size: NA
V gene: TRBV27
J gene: TRBJ1-5
CDR3 protein: CASRGMIGPSWQPQHF
CDR3 DNA: TGTGCCAGCAGGGGAATGATCGGCCCGTCATGGCAGCCCCAGCATTTT

D gene: NA
clone size: NA
V gene: TRBV11-2
J gene: TRBJ2-3
CDR3 protein: CASSLGVNSITDTQYF
CDR3 DNA: TGTGCCAGCAGCTTAGGCGTAAATTCAATCACAGATACGCAGTATTTT

D gene: TRBD1
clone size: NA
V gene: TRBV4-2
J gene: TRBJ1-2
CDR3 protein: CASSRDRAPFGGYTF
CDR3 DNA: TGTGCCAGCAGCCGGGACAGGGCCCCCTTTGGTGGCTACACCTTC

D gene: NA
clone size: medium-sized
V gene: TRBV30
J gene: TRBJ1-6
CDR3 protein: CAWMEGREYSPLHF
CDR3 DNA: TGTGCCTGGATGGAGGGCAGGGAGTATTCACCCCTCCACTTT

D gene: NA
clone size: NA
V gene: TRBV7-2
J gene: TRBJ1-5
CDR3 protein: CASSPMGGDQPQHF
CDR3 DNA: TGTGCCAGCAGCCCTATGGGGGGGGACCAGCCCCAGCATTTT

D gene: TRBD1
clone size: NA
V gene: TRBV5-8
J gene: TRBJ1-5
CDR3 protein: CASGSPAMGQVLNQPQHF
CDR3 DNA: TGTGCCAGCGGGTCCCCAGCTATGGGACAGGTCCTCAATCAGCCCCAGCATTTT

D gene: TRBD1
clone size: few
V gene: TRBV9
J gene: TRBJ2-5
CDR3 protein: CASSRGQGRETQYF
CDR3 DNA: TGTGCCAGCAGCAGGGGACAGGGAAGGGAGACCCAGTACTTC

D gene: NA
clone size: medium-sized
V gene: TRBV5-5
J gene: TRBJ2-5
CDR3 protein: CASGIVGETQYF
CDR3 DNA: TGTGCCAGCGGAATTGTTGGGGAGACCCAGTACTTC

D gene: TRBD1
clone size: NA
V gene: TRBV27
J gene: TRBJ1-2
CDR3 protein: CASRRGAGGGYTF
CDR3 DNA: TGTGCCAGCCGGCGGGGTGCAGGGGGCGGCTACACCTTC

D gene: TRBD2
clone size: NA
V gene: TRBV7-9
J gene: TRBJ2-1
CDR3 protein: CASSLGVSGNYNEQFF
CDR3 DNA: TGTGCCAGCAGCTTAGGGGTTAGCGGGAACTACAATGAGCAGTTCTTC

D gene: NA
clone size: few
V gene: TRBV5-1
J gene: TRBJ2-7
CDR3 protein: CASSAGQTGGSDLYEQYF
CDR3 DNA: TGCGCCAGCAGCGCGGGCCAAACAGGAGGATCGGATCTTTACGAGCAGTACTTC

D gene: NA
clone size: NA
V gene: TRBV10-2
J gene: TRBJ1-3
CDR3 protein: CASSASGSGENTIYF
CDR3 DNA: TGCGCCAGCAGTGCATCGGGCAGCGGAGAAAACACCATATATTTT

D gene: NA
clone size: few
V gene: TRBV5-1
J gene: TRBJ1-2
CDR3 protein: CASSLGPGAGSGYTF
CDR3 DNA: TGCGCCAGCAGCCTTGGCCCGGGGGCAGGGAGTGGCTACACCTTC

D gene: TRBD1
clone size: once
V gene: TRBV15
J gene: TRBJ1-1
CDR3 protein: CATSRDPDRGRRGTEAFF
CDR3 DNA: TGTGCCACCAGCAGAGATCCGGACAGGGGGCGACGGGGCACTGAAGCTTTCTTT

D gene: NA
clone size: NA
V gene: TRBV18
J gene: TRBJ2-5
CDR3 protein: CASSPEAQETQYF
CDR3 DNA: TGTGCCAGCTCACCTGAGGCGCAAGAGACCCAGTACTTC

D gene: NA
clone size: NA
V gene: TRBV6-6
J gene: TRBJ1-2
CDR3 protein: CASSYWGGGYGYTF
CDR3 DNA: TGTGCCAGCAGTTATTGGGGAGGAGGCTATGGCTACACCTTC